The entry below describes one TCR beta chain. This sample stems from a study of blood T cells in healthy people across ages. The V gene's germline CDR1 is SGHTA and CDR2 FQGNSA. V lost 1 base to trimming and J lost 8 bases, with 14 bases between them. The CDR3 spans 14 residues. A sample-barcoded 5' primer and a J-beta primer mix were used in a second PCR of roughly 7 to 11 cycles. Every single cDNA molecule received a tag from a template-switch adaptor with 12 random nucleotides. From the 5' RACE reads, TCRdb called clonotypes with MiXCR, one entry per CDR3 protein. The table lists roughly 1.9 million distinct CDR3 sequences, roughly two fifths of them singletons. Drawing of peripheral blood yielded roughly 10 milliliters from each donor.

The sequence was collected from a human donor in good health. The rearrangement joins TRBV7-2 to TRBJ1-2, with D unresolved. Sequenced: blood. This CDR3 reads CASSLGTAAWGYTF. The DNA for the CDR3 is TGTGCCAGCAGCTTAGGGACCGCCGCCTGGGGCTACACCTTC.